This T cell receptor beta chain was found in a study of blood T cell repertoires in COVID-19. Assay used: immunoSEQ multiplex PCR; TCRdb lists only in-frame clones, some missing. The data contain under 250,000 clones, about 91% of them singletons. The CDR3 contains 17 residues. Trimming took 0 bases from V and 12 from J, leaving 26 bases between them. Per germline, CDR1 MGHRA and CDR2 YSYEKL. The TCR originated in a man aged 25 to 40 with acute or convalescent COVID-19. Specimen: peripheral blood. This chain connects TRBV4-1 to TRBJ1-2; D remains unclear. In nucleotides, the CDR3 is TGCGCCAGCAGCCAAGATATCTATGAGGGTAATTCCCATTCGGACACCTTC. Its protein product is CASSQDIYEGNSHSDTF.